Presented here are 14 T cell receptor beta chains from one specimen sequenced in a study of cytomegalovirus exposure and HLA in healthy donors. The method was immunoSEQ multiplex PCR; TCRdb's version includes in-frame clones alone and lacks a portion of them. The table has more than 60,000 clones, around 97% seen once. Sample: PBMCs. The receptors come from a woman between 18 and 30 years old in good health and CMV-seropositive.

This sequence joins TRBV27 and TRBJ2-7; D is perhaps TRBD2 (6 bases). The CDR3 runs 15 residues. From germline, CDR1 is MNHEY and CDR2 SMNVEV (reference sequence). The V gene lost 2 bases and the J gene lost 2 bases, with 13 bases spanning the gap. CDR3 DNA: TGTGCCAGCAGTTTAGGGGGACTTAAGACCTACGAGCAGTACTTC. Amino acids: CASSLGGLKTYEQYF.

The rearrangement joins TRBV19 to TRBJ2-1; TRBD2 matches 8 bases. Germline V CDR1 and CDR2: LNHDA, SQIVND (reference sequence). There are 15 residues in the CDR3. With 2 bases clipped from V and 3 bases from J, the junction kept 3 bases outside the gene matches. The CDR3 DNA reads TGTGCCAGTAGTATACCGGGAGGGTTCTACAATGAGCAGTTCTTC. Its translation: CASSIPGGFYNEQFF. Variable domain in full (rest from reference TRBV19 and TRBJ2-1): DGGITQSPKYLFRKEGQNVTLSCEQNLNHDAMYWYRQDPGQGLRLIYYSQIVNDFQKGDIAEGYSVSREKKESFPLTVTSAQKNPTAFYLCASSIPGGFYNEQFFGPGTRLTVL.

V and J are TRBV19 and TRBJ1-4; D call uncertain. Germline values: CDR1 LNHDA, CDR2 SQIVND (reference sequence). The CDR3 is made up of 15 amino acids. Deletions cut 1 base from V and 0 bases from J, with 6 bases between. This CDR3 is CASSIGLATNEKLFF. The CDR3 bases are TGTGCCAGTAGTATAGGGCTGGCAACTAATGAAAAACTGTTTTTT.

The chain uses TRBV2 and TRBJ2-5; D is uncertain. Trimming removed 4 bases from V and 1 base from J, with 10 bases in between. Germline CDR1 is SNHLY and CDR2 is FYNNEI. CDR3 size: 14 residues. The CDR3 DNA sequence: TGTGCCAGCAGTGCGAGTAGCTTCCAAGAGACCCAGTACTTC. It translates to CASSASSFQETQYF.

J is TRBJ1-1 and V is TRBV6-5; unclear D gene. The CDR3 runs to 13 residues. Deletions cut 6 bases from V and 4 bases from J, with 12 bases between. Germline V gives CDR1 MNHEY, CDR2 SVGAGI. The CDR3 here is CASSHLFGTEAFF. In DNA, the CDR3 is TGTGCCAGCAGCCACCTCTTCGGCACTGAAGCTTTCTTT.

The chain links TRBV18 to TRBJ2-3; possible D gene TRBD1, 6 bases. Germline CDR1 KGHSH, CDR2 LQKENI. The CDR3 totals 15 residues. V was trimmed by 8 bases and J by 0 bases, leaving 15 bases between them. DNA of the CDR3: TGTGCCAGCGGACAGACGGTTTCTAGCACAGATACGCAGTATTTT. Translation: CASGQTVSSTDTQYF.

Here the CDR3 DNA reads TGTGCCAGCAGCTTGGGGGGCGCGGGCAATCAGCCCCAGCATTTT. This codes for CASSLGGAGNQPQHF. The rearrangement joins TRBV5-8 to TRBJ1-5, with TRBD1 as a possible D gene (5 bases). Between the trimmed V and J ends, which lost 0 bases and 2 bases, there was a span of 9 bases. This CDR3 contains 15 residues. Germline V lookup: CDR1 SGHTS, CDR2 YDEGEE.

V usage is TRBV6-5 and J usage is TRBJ2-2; 10 bases are shared with TRBD2. With 6 bases clipped from V and 7 bases from J, the junction kept 5 bases outside the gene matches. The CDR3 length is 14 residues. CDR1 and CDR2 (germline): MNHEY, SVGAGI. The chain's CDR3 is CASSLAGGSGELFF. For the CDR3, the DNA is TGTGCCAGCAGCTTAGCGGGAGGTAGCGGGGAGCTGTTTTTT.

V usage is TRBV27 and J usage is TRBJ2-1, with D possibly matching TRBD2 (6 bases). Germline V gives CDR1 MNHEY, CDR2 SMNVEV (reference sequence). Trimming removed 5 bases at V and 3 bases at J, with 11 bases between. The CDR3 covers 14 residues. As DNA, the CDR3 is TGTGCCAGCAGTGGAGGGGCAGACTACAATGAGCAGTTCTTC. Protein: CASSGGADYNEQFF.

This chain links TRBV6-5 with TRBJ1-2; the D is unclear. The germline V gene encodes CDR1 MNHEY and CDR2 SVGAGI. There are 16 residues in the CDR3. Trimming shortened V by 0 bases and J by 3 bases, and 14 bases separated the two germline ends. The DNA for the CDR3 is TGTGCCAGCAGTTACTCGAGGCAATCCACGCACTATGGCTACACCTTC. Translated: CASSYSRQSTHYGYTF.

This sequence joins TRBV6-1 and TRBJ1-5; possibly TRBD1 for D (5 bases). The V gene's germline CDR1 is MNHNS and CDR2 SASEGT. V lost 2 bases and J 1 base, leaving 9 bases between the germline ends. This CDR3 spans 15 amino acids. Here the CDR3 DNA reads TGTGCCAGCAGTGAAACCCGGGGGAGCAATCAGCCCCAGCATTTT. Translating it yields CASSETRGSNQPQHF.

This clone was counted between two and nine times. This sequence joins TRBV4-1 and TRBJ1-1; 9 bases line up with TRBD1. The CDR3 covers 15 residues. Germline CDR1 is MGHRA and CDR2 is YSYEKL. V trimming: 1 base; J trimming: 3 bases; junction bases outside the gene matches: 3. CDR3 sequence (DNA): TGCGCCAGCAGCCAAGGCTGGGACAGGGACACTGAAGCTTTCTTT. This gives the protein CASSQGWDRDTEAFF.

The chain couples TRBV27 to TRBJ2-7, with 8 positions matching TRBD2. Germline-derived CDR1 and CDR2 are MNHEY and SMNVEV (reference sequence). The V gene end was trimmed by 5 bases and the J gene end by 4 bases; junction bases not matched to a gene: 16. This CDR3 is 17 amino acids long. The CDR3 nucleotides read TGTGCCAGCAGTCCGAGGCGACTAGCGTATAATGAATACGAGCAGTACTTC. Amino acids: CASSPRRLAYNEYEQYF.

V is TRBV15 and J is TRBJ2-1; 8 nucleotides align to TRBD2. Germline assignment: CDR1 LNHNV and CDR2 YYDKDF (reference sequence). Trimming at V came to 7 bases and at J to 5 bases, leaving 4 bases not matched to a gene. CDR3 size: 13 residues. The CDR3 region has the DNA TGTGCCACCATTGGGCGGGAGGACAATGAGCAGTTCTTC. The encoded protein is CATIGREDNEQFF.